Detailed here is one T cell receptor beta chain. This clone was observed a handful of times. What this receptor recognizes is not known. Nothing much larger sits one base from this clone, and base qualities are not available. This sample stems from a study of blood T cell repertoires in COVID-19 (dated by TCRdb to the early 2020s). Turning to the overall study: Collaborator samples came from the United States, Italy and Spain and covered acute and convalescent phases of COVID-19. A de-identified subject ID, COVID-19 status, age in years and sex were almost always included in the sample metadata. Subjects who had been exposed to COVID-19, were actively infected with it, or had recovered from it provided the deeply sampled blood TCRbeta repertoires that made up the dataset. The prospective study material was composed of cDNA or gDNA derived from T cells, B-cell-depleted T cells, or PBMCs. The repertoires were released in a freely available public database intended as a resource for research on the immune response to SARS-CoV-2. HLA class I and class II types, where available, came from metadata supplied by the sample provider rather than from assay-based typing. The samples were drawn from two sources: the first 160 participants of the ongoing ImmuneRACE study, and 950 to 1,500 subjects contributed by 6 global collaborators.

Results and caveats for the whole study, not just this receptor: The quantity of clinical and demographic metadata differed by source and by participant and was supplied without curation.

As encoded in the germline V gene (reference sequence), CDR1 is SEHNR while CDR2 is FQNEAQ. Trimming removed 4 bases from V and 3 bases from J; the gene matches leave 5 bases unexplained. The CDR3, from cysteine to phenylalanine, totals 14 residues. CDR3 DNA is the only sequence kept; it has 42 bases, read in frame from the first base. The immunoSEQ Assay, a bias-controlled multiplex PCR, was used to amplify TCRbeta CDR3 regions from genomic DNA. Regarding the original processing steps: The number of nucleated cells in each sample was estimated from the amplification of reference gene primers within the assay. To quantify the absolute abundance of each unique TCRbeta CDR3 rearrangement, sequence reads were collapsed and filtered. Productive Simpson clonality was computed per sample as the square root of Simpson's diversity index over productive rearrangements. TCRdb's version of the immuneACCESS table is confined to in-frame rearrangements and falls short of the full clone set. An unresolved V gene accounts for under half of the shortfall where checked; the remainder is of unknown origin. V, J and clone size reflect that table, while D and trimming were determined from the DNA. The sample data list fewer than 75,000 clones, and roughly nine tenths of these were observed just once. In total, the top ten clones hold roughly 4% of the sample.

Each collaborating institution followed its own protocols to collect whole blood in K2EDTA tubes. For TCRbeta analysis, collaborators shipped samples as frozen whole blood, isolated PBMCs, or DNA extracted from either of those sample types. The origin of this receptor is a man aged 50 or older with active COVID-19. The chain uses TRBV7-9 and TRBJ1-1, with 7 bases in between that match TRBD1. What was sequenced was peripheral blood. CDR3 region: CASSSWTGDTEAFF. The DNA sequence is TGTGCCAGCAGCTCGTGGACAGGAGACACTGAAGCTTTCTTT.